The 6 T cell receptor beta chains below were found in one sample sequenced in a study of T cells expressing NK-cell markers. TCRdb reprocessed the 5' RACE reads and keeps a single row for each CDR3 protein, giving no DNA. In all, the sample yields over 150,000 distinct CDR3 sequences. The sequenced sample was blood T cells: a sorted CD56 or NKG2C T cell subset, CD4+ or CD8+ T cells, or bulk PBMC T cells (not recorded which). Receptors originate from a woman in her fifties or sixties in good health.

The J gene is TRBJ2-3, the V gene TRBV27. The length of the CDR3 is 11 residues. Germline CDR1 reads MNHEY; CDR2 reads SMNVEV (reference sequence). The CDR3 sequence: CASSGGDTQYF.

This CDR3 is CASSQDPGLISGSPSYNEQFF. This chain uses TRBV4-1 with TRBJ2-1; TCRdb gives TRBD2 as the D gene, but with no DNA this cannot be confirmed. CDR1 is MGHRA and CDR2 is YSYEKL in the germline V gene. CDR3 length: 21 residues.

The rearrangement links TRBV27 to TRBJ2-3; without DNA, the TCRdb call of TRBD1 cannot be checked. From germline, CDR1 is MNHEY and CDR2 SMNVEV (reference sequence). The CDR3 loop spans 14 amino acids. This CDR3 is CASSPLKDHGTQYF.

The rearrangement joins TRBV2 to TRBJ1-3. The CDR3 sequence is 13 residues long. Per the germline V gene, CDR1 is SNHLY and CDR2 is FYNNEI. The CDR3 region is CASTRTTGNTIYF.

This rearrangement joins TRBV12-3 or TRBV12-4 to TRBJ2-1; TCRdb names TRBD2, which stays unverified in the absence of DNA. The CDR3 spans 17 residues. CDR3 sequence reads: CASSLGGWSSGRGEQFF.

CDR3 sequence: CACGFRDTGELFF. This chain connects TRBV27 to TRBJ2-2. The CDR3 runs 13 residues. CDR1 and CDR2 (germline): MNHEY, SMNVEV (reference sequence).